The entry that follows covers one T cell receptor beta chain sequence. Its antigen is as yet unknown. This specimen comes from a study of cytomegalovirus exposure and HLA in healthy donors. The study, taken as a whole, reports: Some TCR beta chains (more than 150 of them) were listed as cytomegalovirus-associated. With DRB1 most and HLA-C fewest, TCR association rates differed between HLA loci in a later analysis.

The CDR3 totals 14 residues. CDR1 MGHDK and CDR2 SYGVNS come from the germline V gene. The trim removed 10 bases at V and 2 bases at J, leaving 7 bases unmatched. As for the donors, each was a healthy bone marrow donor. Donors were nominally healthy when sampled, though unrecorded immune exposures were likely. PCR involved 60 Vbeta and 13 Jbeta primers. Assay: immunoSEQ multiplex PCR; the TCRdb copy retains only in-frame clones and omits some. The table shows some 150,000 clones, with approximately 80% occurring only once. Sequencing was performed on PBMCs. The chain is built from TRBV25-1 and TRBJ2-2, with 7 bases matching TRBD1. This TCR was recovered from a male donor in good health and CMV-seronegative. In DNA, the CDR3 is TGTGCCACCACTACAGGGGCCAACACCGGGGAGCTGTTTTTT. Its protein is CATTTGANTGELFF. The whole variable domain, filled in from reference TRBV25-1 and TRBJ2-2, reads EADIYQTPRYLVIGTGKKITLECSQTMGHDKMYWYQQDPGMELHLIHYSYGVNSTEKGDLSSESTVSRIRTEHFPLTLESARPSHTSQYLCATTTGANTGELFFGEGSRLTVL.